This record looks at one T cell receptor (beta chain) sequence and its context. The data belong to a study of CD8+ T cells in alopecia areata. As for the study in general: The study gave tofacitinib for 6 to 18 months, then 6 months off drug.

Extracted RNA was reverse transcribed into cDNA, the sequencing template. This table comes from immunoSEQ multiplex PCR, and its TCRdb copy is limited to in-frame clones, with some not included. The data show approximately 150,000 clones, 67% seen once. CDR3 length: 13 amino acids. V dropped 6 bases and J dropped 6; count of bases not matched to a gene: 5. From germline, CDR1 is LGHNT and CDR2 FRNRAP. The V call is TRBV12-5, the J call TRBJ1-2; 9 nucleotides align to TRBD1. The source is a human donor with alopecia areata. Specimen: CD8+ T cells sorted from blood, collected at week 0. DNA of the CDR3: TGTGCTAGTGGCGTACAGGGGGCTGATGGCTACACCTTC. Translation: CASGVQGADGYTF.